A single sample is the source of the 26 T cell receptor beta chains below, sequenced in a study of shared clonotypes between healthy human individuals. Repertoires were generated with immunoSEQ multiplex PCR, while TCRdb's copy carries only in-frame clones and drops some. The sample includes more than 2,000,000 clones, around nine tenths of them seen just once. The sequencing sample was made of naive CD4+ T cells sorted from blood. Subset specified: CD45RA+ positively selected. The receptors were gathered from a man between 18 and 29 years old in good health.

The gene calls are TRBV10-3 and TRBJ2-5; no definite D call. The CDR3 length is 11 residues. V dropped 11 bases and J dropped 4 bases, with 11 bases sitting between them. Germline V CDR1 and CDR2: ENHRY, SYGVKD. CDR3: CAATLTETQYF. CDR3 nucleotide sequence: TGTGCCGCAACCTTAACAGAGACCCAGTACTTC.

This clone was recorded a few times. The same CDR3 arises from other DNA sequences in this sample as well. V gene TRBV18 combines with J gene TRBJ2-2; TRBD1 matches 7 bases. The CDR3 has 15 residues. Germline V gene lookup returns CDR1 KGHSH and CDR2 LQKENI. V trimming: 1 base; J trimming: 4 bases; junction bases outside the gene matches: 3. The CDR3 coding sequence is TGTGCCAGCTCACCACAGGGGGCGAGCACCGGGGAGCTGTTTTTT. Its protein product is CASSPQGASTGELFF.

This clone has just a few counts. This chain joins TRBV2 and TRBJ1-6; D gene ambiguous. The germline V gene encodes CDR1 SNHLY and CDR2 FYNNEI. The ends were cut back, 3 bases at V and 14 bases at J, with 14 bases in the middle. The CDR3 loop spans 13 amino acids. DNA for the CDR3: TGTGCCAGCAGTGATATCCTAGTCGGAACCCTCCACTTT. Translating gives CASSDILVGTLHF.

This sequence joins TRBV27 and TRBJ2-7; 8 bases align to TRBD2. The trim removed 4 bases at V and 3 bases at J, leaving 8 bases unmatched. Germline CDR1 is MNHEY and CDR2 is SMNVEV (reference sequence). This CDR3 has 15 amino acids. In nucleotides, the CDR3 is TGTGCCAGCAGTTCTGTAGCGGGGAGACTCTACGAGCAGTACTTC. It translates to CASSSVAGRLYEQYF.

The chain couples TRBV18 to TRBJ2-2; D remains unclear. The CDR3 runs to 14 residues. Between the trimmed V and J ends, which lost 3 bases and 3 bases, there was a span of 8 bases. The germline V gene encodes CDR1 KGHSH and CDR2 LQKENI. The CDR3 reads CASSPTEYTGELFF. The CDR3, as DNA: TGTGCCAGCTCACCTACAGAGTACACCGGGGAGCTGTTTTTT.

The chain joins TRBV6-6 to TRBJ2-1, with 7 positions matching TRBD2. Germline V gene data show CDR1 as MNHNY and CDR2 as SVGAGI (reference sequence). The CDR3 spans 14 residues. V gave up 4 bases and J gave up 8 bases; unmatched junction bases: 8. The chain's CDR3 is CASSSSTSVDEQFF. The DNA of the CDR3 is TGTGCCAGCAGTTCATCCACTAGCGTGGATGAGCAGTTCTTC.

The rearrangement links TRBV28 to TRBJ1-5; tentatively, D is TRBD1 (5 bases). CDR3 length equals 15 residues. Trimming took off 5 bases at V and 1 base at J, with 12 bases between the two ends. From germline, CDR1 is MDHEN and CDR2 SYDVKM. The CDR3 DNA reads TGTGCCAGCAGTGCTCGGGGGGGGAGCAATCAGCCCCAGCATTTT. It yields the protein CASSARGGSNQPQHF.

Remarks on this clone: The junction does not match germline at one end; this may be a read error. The rearrangement uses TRBV5-6 and TRBJ2-7, with no clear D. Germline loops: CDR1 SGHDT, CDR2 YYEEEE. CDR3 size: 14 residues. CDR3 sequence: CASSVQATLYERYF. The CDR3 coding sequence is TGTGCCAGCAGCGTTCAGGCGACCCTTTACGAGCGGTACTTC.

The chain combines TRBV28 with TRBJ1-4; 8 nucleotides agree with TRBD1. Germline CDR1 reads MDHEN; CDR2 reads SYDVKM. V lost 3 bases and J lost 8; bases outside the gene matches: 5. This CDR3 is built from 14 residues. The CDR3 here is CASSFVDRDEKLFF. In DNA form, the CDR3 reads TGTGCCAGCAGTTTCGTGGACAGGGACGAAAAACTGTTTTTT. The full variable domain, its missing parts supplied by reference TRBV28 and TRBJ1-4, is DVKVTQSSRYLVKRTGEKVFLECVQDMDHENMFWYRQDPGLGLRLIYFSYDVKMKEKGDIPEGYSVSREKKERFSLILESASTNQTSMYLCASSFVDRDEKLFFGSGTQLSVL.

The chain carries TRBV2 and TRBJ2-3; 10 bases match TRBD1. The CDR3 is 15 amino acids. CDR1 is SNHLY, CDR2 FYNNEI, per germline. J lost 4 bases, V lost 7 bases, and 8 bases had no gene match. As DNA, the CDR3 is TGTGCCAGCACCCTTGCAGGACAGGGGGCAGATACGCAGTATTTT. Translation gives CASTLAGQGADTQYF.

This chain connects TRBV7-2 to TRBJ1-1; D is possibly TRBD1 (6 bases). CDR3 size: 16 residues. Germline V gene lookup returns CDR1 SGHTA and CDR2 FQGNSA. V lost 5 bases and J lost 6, with 22 bases in between. The CDR3 DNA sequence: TGTGCCAGCAGCCCCGCCAATTTCCTTTCAGGGGCTGAAGCTTTCTTT. It translates to CASSPANFLSGAEAFF.

The chain uses TRBV6-1 and TRBJ2-5; D might be TRBD2 (6 bases). Per germline, CDR1 MNHNS and CDR2 SASEGT. The V gene lost 3 bases and the J gene lost 4 bases, with 9 bases spanning the gap. The CDR3 runs to 13 residues. The chain's CDR3 is CASSEASVETQYF. The CDR3 DNA follows: TGTGCCAGCAGTGAGGCTAGCGTAGAGACCCAGTACTTC.

V gene TRBV2 combines with J gene TRBJ2-5, with D possibly called TRBD1 or TRBD2 (5 bases each). CDR3 length equals 17 residues. The germline gives CDR1 SNHLY, CDR2 FYNNEI. V was trimmed by 8 bases and J by 1 base, leaving 23 bases between them. The CDR3 loop is CASASPTPGTRQETQYF. CDR3 coding DNA: TGTGCCAGCGCCTCCCCAACCCCCGGGACCCGCCAAGAGACCCAGTACTTC.

This clone was recorded only once. The V gene is TRBV6-5, the J gene TRBJ1-5, with a tentative D call TRBD1 (5 bases). This CDR3 has 15 residues. V was trimmed by 6 bases and J by 3 bases, leaving 15 bases between them. The V gene's germline CDR1 is MNHEY and CDR2 SVGAGI. The CDR3: CASSPCRDPNQPQHF. DNA for the CDR3: TGTGCCAGCAGCCCCTGTAGGGACCCCAATCAGCCCCAGCATTTT.

CDR3 coding DNA: TGTGCCAGCAGCGTTGGGGTTGGGGGACGAGGGATATATTTT. It is translated as CASSVGVGGRGIYF. V gene TRBV7-2 combines with J gene TRBJ1-3; a weak D match, TRBD1 (5 bases). In germline, CDR1 is SGHTA, CDR2 FQGNSA. The CDR3 has 14 residues. V was shortened by 5 bases and J by 13 bases, with 21 bases between the two germline ends.

This clone has only one observation. The J gene is TRBJ2-1, the V gene TRBV29-1; 14 positions agree with TRBD2. Trimming took 5 bases from V and 0 from J; bases not matched to a gene: 6. Per germline, CDR1 SQVTM and CDR2 ANQGSEA. The CDR3 loop spans 17 amino acids. CDR3 DNA sequence: TGCAGCGTTAGGACTAGCGGGGGGATCAGCTCCTACAATGAGCAGTTCTTC. Amino acid sequence: CSVRTSGGISSYNEQFF.

V is TRBV6-5 and J is TRBJ2-1, with D uncertain. Germline V gene sequence: CDR1 MNHEY, CDR2 SVGAGI. Trimming stripped 9 bases from V and 6 bases from J, with 15 bases between. This CDR3 is built from 13 residues. In DNA form, the CDR3 reads TGTGCCAGTTCGAGGTCTAGTACCAATGAGCAGTTCTTC. Its protein product is CASSRSSTNEQFF.

The CDR3 reads CASSSGLAGWDTQYF. The CDR3 nucleotides are TGTGCCAGCAGCTCAGGACTAGCGGGTTGGGATACGCAGTATTTT. The rearrangement uses TRBV7-2 and TRBJ2-3; 11 bases agree with TRBD2. Trimming took 4 bases from V and 6 from J; bases not matched to a gene: 6. Germline CDR1 SGHTA, CDR2 FQGNSA. This CDR3 has 15 residues.

The gene calls are TRBV9 and TRBJ1-2; the match to TRBD1 covers 7 bases. J was trimmed by 8 bases and V by 4 bases; bases with no gene match: 20. The CDR3 contains 17 residues. CDR1 and CDR2 from the germline V gene are SGDLS and YYNGEE. CDR3 DNA: TGTGCCAGCAGCTCCTTCGACAGGGCGGTGACAGGAGTGGGCTACACCTTC. Its protein is CASSSFDRAVTGVGYTF.

The chain carries TRBV7-9 and TRBJ2-2; no definite D call. CDR1 is SEHNR and CDR2 is FQNEAQ in the germline V gene (reference sequence). The CDR3 runs 15 residues. The V gene lost 6 bases and the J gene lost 0 bases, with 11 bases spanning the gap. CDR3 region: CASSRLRTNTGELFF. CDR3 coding DNA: TGTGCCAGCAGTCGCCTAAGGACGAACACCGGGGAGCTGTTTTTT.

V is TRBV5-1 and J is TRBJ1-6, with TRBD1 matching 7 bases. The CDR3 contains 15 residues. V lost 1 base and J lost 6; bases outside the gene matches: 4. Per the germline V gene, CDR1 is SGHRS and CDR2 is YFSETQ. The CDR3 sequence is CASSLSAGGNSPLHF. The DNA for the CDR3 is TGCGCCAGCAGCTTGAGTGCAGGGGGTAATTCACCCCTCCACTTT.

The chain combines TRBV2 with TRBJ2-7; the D is unclear. The germline V gene encodes CDR1 SNHLY and CDR2 FYNNEI. The CDR3 spans 12 residues. Trimming cost V 7 bases and J 1 base, with 8 bases left between them. The CDR3 region has the DNA TGTGCCAGCAAGATGACTTCCTACGAGCAGTACTTC. Its protein product is CASKMTSYEQYF. Drawing the rest from reference TRBV2 and TRBJ2-7, the complete variable domain is EPEVTQTPSHQVTQMGQEVILRCVPISNHLYFYWYRQILGQKVEFLVSFYNNEISEKSEIFDDQFSVERPDGSNFTLKIRSTKLEDSAMYFCASKMTSYEQYFGPGTRLTVT.

The gene calls are TRBV15 and TRBJ2-1, with D tentatively TRBD2 (6 bases). Germline V gene data show CDR1 as LNHNV and CDR2 as YYDKDF (reference sequence). V was pared by 0 bases and J by 10 bases, with 10 bases between. CDR3 size: 13 residues. The CDR3 is CATSRDLLAEQFF. The CDR3 coding sequence is TGTGCCACCAGCAGAGATTTGCTAGCGGAGCAGTTCTTC.

This clone was seen a handful of times. This sample also contains other DNA sequences that code for the same CDR3. This chain joins TRBV5-1 and TRBJ1-6; unclear D gene. Trimming took 0 bases from V and 5 from J, leaving 3 bases between them. The germline gives CDR1 SGHRS, CDR2 YFSETQ. The length of the CDR3 is 13 residues. This CDR3 is CASSLADNSPLHF. The CDR3 region has the DNA TGCGCCAGCAGCTTGGCCGATAATTCACCCCTCCACTTT.

Details on this clone: Other DNA sequences in the same sample also yield this CDR3. J is TRBJ2-5 and V is TRBV18; 7 bases are a match to TRBD2. Looked up from germline, CDR1 is KGHSH and CDR2 is LQKENI. V gave up 4 bases and J gave up 1 base; unmatched junction bases: 0. The CDR3 loop spans 13 amino acids. CDR3 DNA: TGTGCCAGCTCACGACTAGCCCAAGAGACCCAGTACTTC. It encodes CASSRLAQETQYF.

The V and J genes are TRBV5-6 and TRBJ2-5, with D perhaps TRBD1 (6 bases). The germline V and J ends were trimmed by 4 bases and 8 bases, with 9 bases remaining between them. CDR1 and CDR2 (germline): SGHDT, YYEEEE. The CDR3 runs 11 residues. The CDR3: CASSTQGTQYF. DNA for the CDR3: TGTGCCAGCAGCACACAGGGAACCCAGTACTTC.